The T cell receptor (beta chain) described here comes from a study of human T cells and chemical hapten exposure. Each CDR3 protein is one row after TCRdb ran MiXCR on the RACE reads. The sample yields around 34,000 distinct CDR3 sequences, 5% to 7% seen once. Time point specified: patch test 1, 2 weeks after DPC sensitization. The treatment: therapeutic diphenylcyclopropenone sensitization with weekly scalp DPC. From whole blood left unfractionated, total RNA was extracted. This clonotype was detected many times. What it recognizes is unknown. Points from the study as a whole: It should be noted that donors had alopecia, so their immune response may differ from healthy people's.

Specimen: whole blood, collected in connection with sensitization to the hapten diphenylcyclopropenone (DPC). The TCR was taken from a woman under 40 with alopecia areata. Some clones in this sample may be carry-over from other donors' samples.

The CDR3 loop is CASSHGGLGTDTQYF. In DNA, the CDR3 is TGTGCCAGCAGCCACGGGGGACTTGGCACAGATACGCAGTATTTT. The gene calls are TRBV5-6 and TRBJ2-3; possibly TRBD2 for D (6 bases). Deletions cut 4 bases from V and 1 base from J, with 13 bases between. The CDR3 totals 15 residues. The germline V gene encodes CDR1 SGHDT and CDR2 YYEEEE.